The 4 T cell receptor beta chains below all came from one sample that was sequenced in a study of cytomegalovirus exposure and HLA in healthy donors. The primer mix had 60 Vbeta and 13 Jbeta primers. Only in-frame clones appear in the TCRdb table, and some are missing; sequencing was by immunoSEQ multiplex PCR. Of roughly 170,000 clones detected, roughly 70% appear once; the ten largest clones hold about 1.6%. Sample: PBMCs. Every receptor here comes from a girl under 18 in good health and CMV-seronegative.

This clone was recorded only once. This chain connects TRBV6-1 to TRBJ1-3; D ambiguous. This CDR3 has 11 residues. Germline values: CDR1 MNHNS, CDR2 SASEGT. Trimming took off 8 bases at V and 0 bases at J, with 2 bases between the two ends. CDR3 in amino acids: CASLSGNTIYF. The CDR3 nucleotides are TGTGCCAGCCTCTCTGGAAACACCATATATTTT.

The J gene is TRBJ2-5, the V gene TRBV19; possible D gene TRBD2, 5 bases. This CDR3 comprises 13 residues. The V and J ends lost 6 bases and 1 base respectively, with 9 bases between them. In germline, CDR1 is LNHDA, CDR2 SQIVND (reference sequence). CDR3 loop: CASRGSPQETQYF. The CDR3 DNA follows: TGTGCCAGTAGGGGGAGCCCCCAAGAGACCCAGTACTTC.

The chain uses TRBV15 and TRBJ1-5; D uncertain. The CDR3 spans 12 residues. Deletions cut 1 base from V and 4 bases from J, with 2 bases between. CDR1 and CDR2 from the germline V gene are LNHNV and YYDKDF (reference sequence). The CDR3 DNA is TGTGCCACCAGCAGAGCTAATCAGCCCCAGCATTTT. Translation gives CATSRANQPQHF.

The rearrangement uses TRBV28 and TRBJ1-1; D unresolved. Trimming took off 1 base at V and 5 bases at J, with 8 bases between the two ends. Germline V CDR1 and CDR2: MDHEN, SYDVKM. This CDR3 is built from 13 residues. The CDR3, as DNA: TGTGCCAGCAGTTTATCGGGGTCTACTGAAGCTTTCTTT. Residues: CASSLSGSTEAFF.